This entry concerns a single T cell receptor beta chain. Germline is not matched at one junction end, which may reflect a read error. Total RNA amounting to 450 to 550 ng was the source from which TCR beta cDNA was made with a constant-region primer. Library construction for TCR beta comprised three nested multiplex PCR rounds performed with slightly modified ARM-PCR. In the first two PCR rounds, TRBV1-TRBV30 forward primers were paired with a C-beta reverse primer, and each round lasted around 10 cycles. One entry per CDR3 protein, called by TCRdb with MiXCR from the multiplex PCR reads. Altogether around 100,000 distinct CDR3 sequences are present, 55% to 75% being singletons, with the ten largest covering 7.5% to 10%. The sample belongs to a study of tumor-infiltrating lymphocytes in primary liver carcinoma. About the research overall: Staging of the tumors gave T1-T3 N0M0, with widths of 4.2 to 10 cm.

Between 20 and 30 mg of unsorted bulk tissue served as the source from which RNA and DNA were co-extracted. Surgical resection treated primary liver carcinoma in the patients. The sampling covered five separate regions of each tumor. The length of the CDR3 is 14 residues. Per germline, CDR1 SQVTM and CDR2 ANQGSEA. The clonotype originates from a woman between 55 and 75 years old with primary liver carcinoma and hepatitis B virus infection. Sequencing input: liver tumor tissue from sampling region 5. Subset noted: tumor region T5, tumor centre. The chain employs TRBV29-1 and TRBJ2-3; 9 bases map to TRBD2. DNA for the CDR3: TGCAGCCTTGAGGGCGGGAGGGGCACAGACACGCAGTATTTT. Its translation is CSLEGGRGTDTQYF.